This TCR beta chain was identified in a study of T cell repertoires in cytomegalovirus infection. CDR1 and CDR2 from the germline V gene are MDHEN and SYDVKM. The CDR3 is 13 residues long. As to this clonotype: Its antigen remains unidentified. The germline gene is not matched at one end of the junction; a read error may be the cause.

General study findings and limits: Clonotypes of TCR beta that were HLA-C-restricted and CMV-specific dominated the ex vivo response.

TCRdb processed the reads anew with MiXCR; each CDR3 protein has one entry. In the table there are a few hundred thousand distinct CDR3 sequences, about a sixth of which are singletons. Sequencing was performed on PBMCs. The rearrangement joins TRBV28 to TRBJ2-5; weak D call: TRBD2 (5 bases). The clonotype comes from a human donor in good health (CMV status not recorded). Some clones in this sample may be carry-over from other donors' samples. CDR3 residues: CTSSSAVFETQYF. The CDR3 nucleotides read TGTACCAGCAGTTCAGCGGTATTCGAGACCCAGTACTTC. Looking up the rest from reference TRBV28 and TRBJ2-5 gives the full variable domain: DVKVTQSSRYLVKRTGEKVFLECVQDMDHENMFWYRQDPGLGLRLIYFSYDVKMKEKGDIPEGYSVSREKKERFSLILESASTNQTSMYLCTSSSAVFETQYFGPGTRLLVL.